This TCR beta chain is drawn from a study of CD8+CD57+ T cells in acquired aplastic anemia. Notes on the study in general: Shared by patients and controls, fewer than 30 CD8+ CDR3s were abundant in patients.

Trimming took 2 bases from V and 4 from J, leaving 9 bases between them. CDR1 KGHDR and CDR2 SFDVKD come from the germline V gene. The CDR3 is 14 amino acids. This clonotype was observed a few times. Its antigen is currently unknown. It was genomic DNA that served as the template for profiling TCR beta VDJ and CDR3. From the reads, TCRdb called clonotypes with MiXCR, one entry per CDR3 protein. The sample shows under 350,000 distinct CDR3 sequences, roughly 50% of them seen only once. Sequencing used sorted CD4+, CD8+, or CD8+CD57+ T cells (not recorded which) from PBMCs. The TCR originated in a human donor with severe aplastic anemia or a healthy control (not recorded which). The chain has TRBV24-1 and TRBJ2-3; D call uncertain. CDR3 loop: CATSDSRMADTQYF. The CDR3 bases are TGTGCCACCAGTGATTCGCGTATGGCAGATACGCAGTATTTT.